Reported below is one TCR beta chain. These data come from a study of technical replicates of blood from several donors. This table comes from immunoSEQ multiplex PCR, and its TCRdb copy is limited to in-frame clones, with some not included. The sample holds 64,000 or so clones, around 88% seen once. This CDR3 spans 14 amino acids. Trimming cost V 10 bases and J 6 bases, with 21 bases left between them. In germline, CDR1 is LNHDA, CDR2 SQIVND (reference sequence). Material: PBMCs. This TCR derives from a human donor in good health. Some clones in this sample may be carry-over from other donors' samples. The chain carries TRBV19 and TRBJ1-2; D possibly corresponds to TRBD1 (6 bases). CDR3 protein: CATWRAGEGDGYTF. CDR3 bases: TGTGCCACTTGGAGGGCAGGGGAGGGAGATGGCTACACCTTC.